Each of the 30 T cell receptor beta chains below was sequenced from the same sample in a study of blood T cell repertoires in COVID-19. Only in-frame clones appear in the TCRdb table, and some are missing; sequencing was by immunoSEQ multiplex PCR. The table has under 85,000 clones, roughly 81% seen once. Sample: peripheral blood. The receptors were sampled from an elderly man with acute or convalescent COVID-19.

The chain combines TRBV10-3 with TRBJ2-7, with 7 bases lining up with TRBD2. The ends lost 4 bases at V and 7 bases at J; junction bases unmatched: 4. The CDR3 covers 12 residues. Germline V gene data show CDR1 as ENHRY and CDR2 as SYGVKD. CDR3 coding DNA: TGTGCCATCAGTGGGGAGGGAAGAGAGCAGTACTTC. Amino acid sequence: CAISGEGREQYF.

This clone showed up just once. V gene TRBV5-1 combines with J gene TRBJ1-2; tentatively, D is TRBD1 (5 bases). Germline CDR1 and CDR2: SGHRS and YFSETQ. Trimming left V 0 bases short and J 8 bases short, with 11 bases between. The length of the CDR3 is 13 residues. This CDR3 is CASSLDQGRGYTF. CDR3 DNA: TGCGCCAGCAGCTTGGATCAGGGTCGCGGCTACACCTTC.

This chain links TRBV5-4 with TRBJ2-7; TRBD1 matches 9 bases. The germline V gene has CDR1 SGHNT and CDR2 YYREEE (reference sequence). V shed 0 bases, J shed 5 bases, and the junction held 3 bases outside the gene matches. The CDR3 covers 14 residues. CDR3 DNA sequence: TGTGCCAGCAGCTTGGGGGGGGACAGGGACGAGCAGTACTTC. Translating it yields CASSLGGDRDEQYF.

V usage is TRBV7-2 and J usage is TRBJ1-1, with a possible D match to TRBD1 (5 bases). CDR3 length: 13 residues. Germline V lookup: CDR1 SGHTA, CDR2 FQGNSA. V was trimmed by 5 bases and J by 5 bases, leaving 12 bases between them. This CDR3 is CASSPDKQTEAFF. As DNA, the CDR3 is TGTGCCAGCAGCCCGGACAAGCAAACTGAAGCTTTCTTT.

The genes are TRBV7-8 and TRBJ2-5; D not resolved. Trimming took off 5 bases at V and 7 bases at J, with 11 bases between the two ends. From germline, CDR1 is SGHVS and CDR2 FQNEAQ. The CDR3 length is 12 residues. CDR3 protein: CASSLTPGTQYF. The CDR3 nucleotides read TGTGCCAGCAGCCTTACCCCGGGGACCCAGTACTTC.

The V gene is TRBV6-1, the J gene TRBJ2-7, with a weak D call TRBD2 (5 bases). The V gene lost 1 base and the J gene lost 0 bases, with 10 bases spanning the gap. Germline CDR1 is MNHNS and CDR2 is SASEGT. There are 15 residues in the CDR3. As DNA, the CDR3 is TGTGCCAGCAGTGAAGATGGAGGTTTCTCCTACGAGCAGTACTTC. This gives the protein CASSEDGGFSYEQYF.

The genes are TRBV2 and TRBJ2-5; 10 positions match TRBD1. J lost 1 base, V lost 4 bases, and 0 bases had no gene match. The germline CDR1 and CDR2 sequences are SNHLY and FYNNEI. The CDR3 is 14 amino acids. The CDR3 protein is CASSGTGGQETQYF. In DNA, the CDR3 is TGTGCCAGCAGTGGGACAGGGGGCCAAGAGACCCAGTACTTC.

The J gene is TRBJ2-1, the V gene TRBV6-5; 7 nucleotides match TRBD1. V was pared by 4 bases and J by 8 bases, with 5 bases of the junction left unmatched. The CDR3 loop spans 13 amino acids. Germline V gives CDR1 MNHEY, CDR2 SVGAGI. CDR3 in amino acids: CASSSRDRDEQFF. The CDR3 nucleotides are TGTGCCAGCAGTTCCCGGGACAGAGATGAGCAGTTCTTC.

The chain uses TRBV7-9 and TRBJ1-1; 10 positions match TRBD1. The CDR3 covers 15 residues. The V segment lost 3 bases and the J segment 4 bases; nucleotides outside the gene matches: 5. Germline lookup yields CDR1 SEHNR and CDR2 FQNEAQ (reference sequence). CDR3 bases: TGTGCCAGCAGCTTTCCGGGACAGGGGATCACTGAAGCTTTCTTT. As protein: CASSFPGQGITEAFF.

The chain has TRBV7-3 and TRBJ1-1; D ambiguous. Germline assignment: CDR1 SGHTA and CDR2 FQGTGA. V gave up 1 base and J gave up 4 bases, with 10 bases separating them. CDR3 length: 14 residues. The CDR3 coding sequence is TGTGCCAGCAGCTTAAATCCAGGTACCACTGAAGCTTTCTTT. It yields the protein CASSLNPGTTEAFF.

The CDR3: CASRLGPGVQRGIPYNEQFF. In nucleotides, the CDR3 is TGTGCAAGTCGCCTAGGGCCAGGTGTTCAGCGGGGGATCCCCTACAATGAGCAGTTCTTC. The chain links TRBV12-2 to TRBJ2-1; the listed D gene, TRBD2, was not tested against the DNA. TRBV12-2 constitutes a pseudogene. CDR3 size: 20 residues.

This chain connects TRBV4-2 to TRBJ2-5; 7 bases match TRBD2. The ends lost 6 bases at V and 5 bases at J; junction bases unmatched: 6. Germline assignment: CDR1 LGHNA and CDR2 YNFKEQ. The CDR3 consists of 13 residues. The CDR3 loop reads CASRARGEETQYF. CDR3 coding DNA: TGTGCCAGCAGGGCCCGGGGGGAGGAGACCCAGTACTTC.

V and J are TRBV5-4 and TRBJ1-1; 7 positions agree with TRBD1. Germline CDR1 reads SGHNT; CDR2 reads YYREEE (reference sequence). The ends lost 4 bases at V and 0 bases at J; junction bases unmatched: 6. The CDR3 extends over 15 amino acids. The DNA of the CDR3 is TGTGCCAGCAGCGACCGACAGGGCTTGAACACTGAAGCTTTCTTT. Protein sequence: CASSDRQGLNTEAFF.

This sequence joins TRBV29-1 and TRBJ2-2; D ambiguous. The CDR3 extends over 13 amino acids. V was clipped by 4 bases and J by 2 bases, with 8 bases between them. Germline V lookup: CDR1 SQVTM, CDR2 ANQGSEA. For the CDR3, the DNA is TGCAGCGTTGGGCAAAGTAACACCGGGGAGCTGTTTTTT. It yields the protein CSVGQSNTGELFF.

V and J are TRBV7-2 and TRBJ2-1, with 11 bases fitting TRBD2. Germline V gene lookup returns CDR1 SGHTA and CDR2 FQGNSA. J lost 5 bases, V lost 4 bases, and 10 bases had no gene match. The CDR3 sequence is 17 residues long. CDR3 coding DNA: TGTGCCAGCAGCTCACCCCGACTAGCGGGGAAGCACAATGAGCAGTTCTTC. It encodes CASSSPRLAGKHNEQFF. The variable domain in full, with the rest retrieved from reference TRBV7-2 and TRBJ2-1, is GAGVSQSPSNKVTEKGKDVELRCDPISGHTALYWYRQSLGQGLEFLIYFQGNSAPDKSGLPSDRFSAERTGGSVSTLTIQRTQQEDSAVYLCASSSPRLAGKHNEQFFGPGTRLTVL.

This clone was seen a few times. The chain joins TRBV9 to TRBJ1-2; 9 bases align to TRBD1. The CDR3 sequence is 16 residues long. The germline V gene has CDR1 SGDLS and CDR2 YYNGEE. Germline trimming cut 0 bases from V and 7 bases from J; bases unmatched to any gene: 10. The CDR3 nucleotides read TGTGCCAGCAGCGTAGGTGGTGGGACAGGGTCGTCTGGCTACACCTTC. Protein sequence: CASSVGGGTGSSGYTF.

In its sample, this clone was seen a few times. This rearrangement joins TRBV10-3 to TRBJ2-5, with 8 bases that match TRBD2. This CDR3 contains 15 residues. V was clipped by 4 bases and J by 4 bases; unmatched bases: 8. Looked up from germline, CDR1 is ENHRY and CDR2 is SYGVKD. The CDR3 DNA reads as TGTGCCATCAGTGCTGCGGGGGGAAACGGAGAGACCCAGTACTTC. This codes for CAISAAGGNGETQYF.

The chain is built from TRBV28 and TRBJ2-1; 7 bases are a match to TRBD1. Trimming cost V 4 bases and J 3 bases; bases outside gene matches: 9. The germline gives CDR1 MDHEN, CDR2 SYDVKM. This CDR3 contains 16 residues. In DNA, the CDR3 is TGTGCCAGCAGTTCCTTCGACAGGGACGTCTACAATGAGCAGTTCTTC. This gives the protein CASSSFDRDVYNEQFF.

The CDR3 is CASTPGGTPTNGYTF. The CDR3 bases are TGTGCCAGCACGCCCGGGGGGACACCTACGAATGGCTACACCTTC. The genes are TRBV7-2 and TRBJ1-2; D possibly corresponds to TRBD1 (6 bases). V was clipped by 7 bases and J by 6 bases, with 21 bases between them. This CDR3 comprises 15 residues. Germline values: CDR1 SGHTA, CDR2 FQGNSA.

The chain combines TRBV6-2 or TRBV6-3 with TRBJ1-6, with D perhaps TRBD1 (5 bases). CDR3 length: 13 residues. Germline CDR1 reads MNHEY; CDR2 reads SVGEGT. Trimming shortened V by 5 bases and J by 9 bases, and 11 bases separated the two germline ends. The CDR3 here is CASSRPTVSPLHF. CDR3 nucleotide sequence: TGTGCCAGCAGTAGACCGACAGTTTCACCCCTCCACTTT.

The chain uses TRBV21-1 and TRBJ2-2; the table names TRBD1, a call not compared with the DNA. TRBV21-1 is termed a pseudogene. The CDR3 totals 16 residues. The DNA for the CDR3 is TGTGCCAGCAGCAACCGGGGCCGGACAGTCGCCGGGGAGCTGTTTTTT. This encodes CASSNRGRTVAGELFF.

The rearrangement uses TRBV11-3 and TRBJ2-1, with a possible D match to TRBD2 (5 bases). Trimming shortened V by 5 bases and J by 7 bases, and 18 bases separated the two germline ends. The CDR3 consists of 15 residues. The germline V gene has CDR1 SGHNT and CDR2 YENEEA. CDR3 bases: TGTGCCAGCAGCCCCGGCGACCATCCGGGGAATGAGCAGTTCTTC. Protein sequence: CASSPGDHPGNEQFF. Full variable domain (missing parts from reference TRBV11-3 and TRBJ2-1): EAGVVQSPRYKIIEKKQPVAFWCNPISGHNTLYWYLQNLGQGPELLIRYENEEAVDDSQLPKDRFSAERLKGVDSTLKIQPAELGDSAVYLCASSPGDHPGNEQFFGPGTRLTVL.

This clone was detected only once. The rearrangement joins TRBV30 to TRBJ1-5, with D possibly TRBD1 on 6 matching bases. V lost 1 base to trimming and J lost 6 bases, with 10 bases between them. This CDR3 comprises 13 residues. Germline CDR1 and CDR2: GTSNPN and SVGIG (reference sequence). The CDR3 is CAWSGSGVQPQHF. In nucleotides, the CDR3 is TGTGCCTGGAGTGGGTCAGGGGTTCAGCCCCAGCATTTT. The full variable domain, with the rest looked up from reference TRBV30 and TRBJ1-5, is SQTIHQWPATLVQPVGSPLSLECTVEGTSNPNLYWYRQAAGRGLQLLFYSVGIGQISSEVPQNLSASRPQDRQFILSSKKLLLSDSGFYLCAWSGSGVQPQHFGDGTRLSIL.

CDR3 protein: CASSRVTVRGETQYF. CDR3 coding DNA: TGTGCCAGTAGCCGAGTGACAGTGCGGGGAGAGACCCAGTACTTC. The rearrangement uses TRBV19 and TRBJ2-5, with D perhaps TRBD2 (6 bases). Germline V gives CDR1 LNHDA, CDR2 SQIVND (reference sequence). The CDR3 has 15 residues. Trimming removed 6 bases from V and 4 bases from J, with 18 bases in between.

This clone appeared a few times. The rearrangement uses TRBV19 and TRBJ1-5; D is perhaps TRBD1 (6 bases). Germline V lookup: CDR1 LNHDA, CDR2 SQIVND (reference sequence). The ends were cut back, 7 bases at V and 2 bases at J, with 9 bases in the middle. This CDR3 is built from 13 residues. CDR3 protein: CASKQGGNQPQHF. CDR3 bases: TGTGCCAGTAAACAGGGCGGCAATCAGCCCCAGCATTTT.

V gene TRBV18 combines with J gene TRBJ2-1; tentatively, D is TRBD2 (5 bases). Trimming cost V 6 bases and J 5 bases, with 5 bases left between them. Germline V lookup: CDR1 KGHSH, CDR2 LQKENI. The CDR3 consists of 11 residues. The CDR3 spells CASSRDNEQFF. The DNA for the CDR3 is TGTGCCAGCTCGAGGGACAATGAGCAGTTCTTC.

J is TRBJ1-1 and V is TRBV7-9; 8 bases are shared with TRBD1. The CDR3 length is 15 residues. J was trimmed by 3 bases and V by 7 bases; bases with no gene match: 10. Germline V lookup: CDR1 SEHNR, CDR2 FQNEAQ (reference sequence). The CDR3 DNA reads TGTGCCAGCACCAAAGAGCAGGGGGCGCACACTGAAGCTTTCTTT. It yields the protein CASTKEQGAHTEAFF. The complete variable domain, with remaining parts taken from reference TRBV7-9 and TRBJ1-1, reads DTGVSQNPRHKITKRGQNVTFRCDPISEHNRLYWYRQTLGQGPEFLTYFQNEAQLEKSRLLSDRFSAERPKGSFSTLEIQRTEQGDSAMYLCASTKEQGAHTEAFFGQGTRLTVV.

The gene calls are TRBV25-1 and TRBJ1-1, with D maybe TRBD1 (6 bases). This CDR3 contains 13 residues. V lost 5 bases and J lost 1, with 8 bases in between. Germline-derived CDR1 and CDR2 are MGHDK and SYGVNS. The DNA of the CDR3 is TGTGCCAGCAGTCGCAGGGGGAACACTGAAGCTTTCTTT. Amino acids: CASSRRGNTEAFF.

The chain recombines TRBV5-4 with TRBJ2-7; 10 bases line up with TRBD1. CDR3 length equals 13 residues. The germline CDR1 and CDR2 sequences are SGHNT and YYREEE (reference sequence). With 6 bases clipped from V and 6 bases from J, the junction kept 6 bases outside the gene matches. The CDR3 here is CASKGQGRTEQYF. The DNA of the CDR3 is TGTGCCAGCAAGGGACAGGGGAGAACCGAGCAGTACTTC.

The chain links TRBV9 to TRBJ2-7, with D unclear. The ends were cut back, 0 bases at V and 5 bases at J, with 12 bases in the middle. Germline V gene lookup returns CDR1 SGDLS and CDR2 YYNGEE. CDR3 length: 14 residues. CDR3 coding DNA: TGTGCCAGCAGCGTAGAATGGGTAAGCGACGAGCAGTACTTC. The encoded protein is CASSVEWVSDEQYF.